The next 16 T cell receptor beta chains were all read from a single sample in a study of T cell clones after liver transplantation. The assay was immunoSEQ multiplex PCR, and TCRdb's table has in-frame clones only and misses some. The sample consists of 50,000 to 70,000 clones, approximately 63% of them appearing once. This specimen consisted of CD4+ T cells from blood, obtained at the approximately 15-month timepoint. The receptor source for this set is a human patient who received a liver transplant. Some T cells may possibly be graft donor cells.

This clone was seen a handful of times. The J gene is TRBJ2-3, the V gene TRBV4-3, with a tentative D call TRBD2 (6 bases). CDR3 length equals 15 residues. V was shortened by 0 bases and J by 4 bases, with 11 bases between the two germline ends. The V gene's germline CDR1 is LGHNA and CDR2 YSLEER. The CDR3 region is CASSQDGGSADTQYF. CDR3 nucleotide sequence: TGCGCCAGCAGCCAAGATGGGGGGTCGGCAGATACGCAGTATTTT.

In its sample, this clone was seen a few times. J is TRBJ1-1 and V is TRBV2, with D tentatively TRBD1 (6 bases). Germline V gene sequence: CDR1 SNHLY, CDR2 FYNNEI. Deletions cut 10 bases from V and 8 bases from J, with 17 bases between. This CDR3 contains 12 residues. CDR3 in amino acids: CATTGTTGEAFF. As DNA, the CDR3 is TGTGCCACCACAGGGACGACTGGGGAAGCTTTCTTT.

This chain links TRBV28 with TRBJ2-7, with 10 bases matching TRBD2. V lost 7 bases and J lost 7; bases outside the gene matches: 16. The CDR3 totals 16 residues. Germline CDR1 is MDHEN and CDR2 is SYDVKM. Here the CDR3 reads CASTPGGLAGVDEQYV. Written as DNA, the CDR3 is TGTGCCAGCACCCCGGGAGGGCTAGCGGGAGTGGATGAGCAGTACGTC.

This chain joins TRBV5-6 and TRBJ2-1; D might be TRBD1 (6 bases). The CDR3 is 13 amino acids. Germline-derived CDR1 and CDR2 are SGHDT and YYEEEE. Trimming took 6 bases from V and 9 from J, leaving 16 bases between them. The CDR3 is CASTPPGRGEQFF. The CDR3 DNA is TGTGCCAGCACCCCACCGGGCAGGGGTGAGCAGTTCTTC.

The rearrangement links TRBV27 to TRBJ2-3; the match to TRBD2 covers 10 bases. CDR1 is MNHEY, CDR2 SMNVEV, per germline (reference sequence). CDR3 size: 15 residues. V trimming: 5 bases; J trimming: 1 base; junction bases outside the gene matches: 3. CDR3 in DNA: TGTGCCAGCAGTCCTGGGACTAGCGGCACAGATACGCAGTATTTT. Its translation is CASSPGTSGTDTQYF.

This clone was observed a single time. The rearrangement links TRBV9 to TRBJ2-2; no definite D call. Germline loops: CDR1 SGDLS, CDR2 YYNGEE. The V end lost 2 bases, the J end lost 0 bases, and 5 bases lay between the germline ends. The length of the CDR3 is 14 residues. Written as DNA, the CDR3 is TGTGCCAGCAGCGTGGTTTCGAACACCGGGGAGCTGTTTTTT. Translated: CASSVVSNTGELFF.

The chain combines TRBV6-1 with TRBJ1-6, with D unclear. The germline V gene has CDR1 MNHNS and CDR2 SASEGT. V lost 4 bases to trimming and J lost 5 bases, with 9 bases between them. The CDR3 extends over 14 amino acids. Written as DNA, the CDR3 is TGTGCCAGCAGTGGCGCGGCCAATAATTCACCCCTCCACTTT. Translation gives CASSGAANNSPLHF.

The rearrangement uses TRBV5-1 and TRBJ2-2; D perhaps matches TRBD1 (6 bases). This CDR3 contains 17 residues. The V end lost 3 bases, the J end lost 1 base, and 16 bases lay between the germline ends. CDR1 is SGHRS, CDR2 YFSETQ, per germline. CDR3 sequence reads: CASSSGTTGRNTGELFF. The DNA of the CDR3 is TGCGCCAGCAGCTCCGGGACGACAGGCCGGAACACCGGGGAGCTGTTTTTT.

V gene TRBV30 combines with J gene TRBJ2-3; D gene ambiguous. Germline loops: CDR1 GTSNPN, CDR2 SVGIG (reference sequence). The CDR3 has 12 amino acids. Trimming stripped 1 base from V and 5 bases from J, with 7 bases between. The CDR3 loop reads CAWSDFQDTQYF. Here the CDR3 DNA reads TGTGCCTGGAGTGATTTTCAAGATACGCAGTATTTT. The full variable domain, in which reference TRBV30 and TRBJ2-3 provide the parts outside the CDR3, is SQTIHQWPATLVQPVGSPLSLECTVEGTSNPNLYWYRQAAGRGLQLLFYSVGIGQISSEVPQNLSASRPQDRQFILSSKKLLLSDSGFYLCAWSDFQDTQYFGPGTRLTVL.

V usage is TRBV30 and J usage is TRBJ1-1; the D is unclear. From germline, CDR1 is GTSNPN and CDR2 SVGIG (reference sequence). V gave up 3 bases and J gave up 0 bases, with 8 bases separating them. The CDR3 extends over 13 amino acids. The CDR3 here is CAWRRTLNTEAFF. The CDR3 coding sequence is TGTGCCTGGAGACGGACCCTGAACACTGAAGCTTTCTTT.

As to this clone: The same CDR3 can be traced to other DNA sequences in this sample. The V and J genes are TRBV4-1 and TRBJ2-1, with D possibly matching TRBD1 (7 bases). Germline assignment: CDR1 MGHRA and CDR2 YSYEKL. Trimming pared 3 bases from V and 9 bases from J, leaving 15 bases between. The CDR3 sequence is 14 residues long. CDR3 region: CASSQEGTVGEQFF. The CDR3 DNA reads as TGCGCCAGCAGCCAGGAGGGGACAGTGGGTGAGCAGTTCTTC.

This chain connects TRBV12-5 to TRBJ2-1; 8 bases map to TRBD1. The CDR3 contains 15 residues. V was pared by 5 bases and J by 6 bases, with 9 bases of the junction left unmatched. Germline CDR1 reads LGHNT; CDR2 reads FRNRAP. CDR3 sequence: CASGQQGVAFNEQFF. DNA for the CDR3: TGTGCTAGTGGTCAACAGGGGGTGGCATTCAATGAGCAGTTCTTC. The full variable domain, with the rest looked up from reference TRBV12-5 and TRBJ2-1, is DARVTQTPRHKVTEMGQEVTMRCQPILGHNTVFWYRQTMMQGLELLAYFRNRAPLDDSGMPKDRFSAEMPDATLATLKIQPSEPRDSAVYFCASGQQGVAFNEQFFGPGTRLTVL.

This clone was seen a handful of times. The V gene is TRBV7-2, the J gene TRBJ2-7; 10 bases agree with TRBD2. The CDR3 is made up of 15 amino acids. Germline V gene lookup returns CDR1 SGHTA and CDR2 FQGNSA. J was trimmed by 3 bases and V by 5 bases; bases with no gene match: 7. CDR3 nucleotides: TGTGCCAGCAGCATTACTAGCGGGGAAATCTACGAGCAGTACTTC. It yields the protein CASSITSGEIYEQYF.

The chain combines TRBV6-1 with TRBJ1-6; the D is unclear. The CDR3 runs to 12 residues. Per the germline V gene, CDR1 is MNHNS and CDR2 is SASEGT. Trimming shortened V by 5 bases and J by 8 bases, and 7 bases separated the two germline ends. CDR3 nucleotide sequence: TGTGCCAGCAGTAACCAGGATTCACCCCTCCACTTT. Protein product: CASSNQDSPLHF.

The J gene is TRBJ2-2, the V gene TRBV18, with D perhaps being TRBD1 or TRBD2 (5 bases each). Germline-derived CDR1 and CDR2 are KGHSH and LQKENI. The germline V and J ends were trimmed by 2 bases and 2 bases, with 12 bases remaining between them. The CDR3 has 16 residues. DNA of the CDR3: TGTGCCAGCTCACCAGGCCCCGGGACCAACACCGGGGAGCTGTTTTTT. Amino acids: CASSPGPGTNTGELFF. The variable domain in full, completed from reference TRBV18 and TRBJ2-2, reads NAGVMQNPRHLVRRRGQEARLRCSPMKGHSHVYWYRQLPEEGLKFMVYLQKENIIDESGMPKERFSAEFPKEGPSILRIQQVVRGDSAAYFCASSPGPGTNTGELFFGEGSRLTVL.

The chain has TRBV7-2 and TRBJ2-7, with D hard to call. Trimming took off 1 base at V and 0 bases at J, with 10 bases between the two ends. This CDR3 spans 15 amino acids. Germline V CDR1 and CDR2: SGHTA, FQGNSA. CDR3 sequence (DNA): TGTGCCAGCAGCTTAGGGGCTGCGAGCTCCTACGAGCAGTACGTC. Translation gives CASSLGAASSYEQYV.